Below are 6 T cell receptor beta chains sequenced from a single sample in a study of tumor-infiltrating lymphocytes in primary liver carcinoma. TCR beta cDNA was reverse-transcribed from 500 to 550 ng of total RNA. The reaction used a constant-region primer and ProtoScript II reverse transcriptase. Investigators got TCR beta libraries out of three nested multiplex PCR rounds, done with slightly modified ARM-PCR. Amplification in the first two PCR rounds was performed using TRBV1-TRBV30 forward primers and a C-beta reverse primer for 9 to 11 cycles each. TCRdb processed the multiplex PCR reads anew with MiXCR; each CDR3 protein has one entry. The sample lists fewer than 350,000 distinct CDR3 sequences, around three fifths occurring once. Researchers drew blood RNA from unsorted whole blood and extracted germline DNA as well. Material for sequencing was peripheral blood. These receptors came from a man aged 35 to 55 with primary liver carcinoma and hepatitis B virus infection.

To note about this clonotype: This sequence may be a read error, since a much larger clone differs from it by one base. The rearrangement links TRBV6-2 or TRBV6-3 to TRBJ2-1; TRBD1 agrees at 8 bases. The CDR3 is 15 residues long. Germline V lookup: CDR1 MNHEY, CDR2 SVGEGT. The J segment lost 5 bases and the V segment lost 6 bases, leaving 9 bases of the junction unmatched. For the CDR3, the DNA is TGTGCCAGCAGCTGGACAGGGTCTGATCACAATGAGCAGTTCTTC. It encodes CASSWTGSDHNEQFF.

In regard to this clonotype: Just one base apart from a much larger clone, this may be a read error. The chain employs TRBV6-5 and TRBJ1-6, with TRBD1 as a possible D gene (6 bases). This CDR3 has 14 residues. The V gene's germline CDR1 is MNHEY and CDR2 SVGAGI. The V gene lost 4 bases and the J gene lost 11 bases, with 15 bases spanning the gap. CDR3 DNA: TGTGCCAGCAGTTTAACAGGGTTTGATCCACCCCTCCACTTT. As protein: CASSLTGFDPPLHF.

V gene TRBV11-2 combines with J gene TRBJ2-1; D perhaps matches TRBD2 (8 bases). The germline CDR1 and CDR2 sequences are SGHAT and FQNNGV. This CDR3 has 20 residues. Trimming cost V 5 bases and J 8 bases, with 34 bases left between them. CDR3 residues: CASSLTGTNGRGGGYDEQFF. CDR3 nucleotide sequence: TGTGCCAGCAGCCTGACAGGGACTAACGGGAGGGGGGGTGGGTACGATGAGCAGTTCTTC.

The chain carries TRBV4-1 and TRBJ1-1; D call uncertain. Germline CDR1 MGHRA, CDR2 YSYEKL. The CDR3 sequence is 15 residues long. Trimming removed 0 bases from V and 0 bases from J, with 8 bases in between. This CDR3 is CASSQDEGMNTEAFF. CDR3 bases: TGCGCCAGCAGCCAAGATGAGGGAATGAACACTGAAGCTTTCTTT.

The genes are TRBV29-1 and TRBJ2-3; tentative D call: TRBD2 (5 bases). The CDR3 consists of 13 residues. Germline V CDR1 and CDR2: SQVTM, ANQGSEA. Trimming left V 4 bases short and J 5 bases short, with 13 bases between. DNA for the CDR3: TGCAGCGTTGGCCAGATTCGGGAAGATACGCAGTATTTT. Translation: CSVGQIREDTQYF.

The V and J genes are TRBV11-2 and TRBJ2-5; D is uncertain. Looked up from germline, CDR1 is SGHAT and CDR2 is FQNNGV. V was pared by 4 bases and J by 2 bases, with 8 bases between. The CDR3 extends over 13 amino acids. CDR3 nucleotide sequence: TGTGCCAGCAGCTCCAAACAGCAAGAGACCCAGTACTTC. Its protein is CASSSKQQETQYF.